A selection of T cell receptor beta chains follows, all from one sample in a study of blood T cell repertoires in COVID-19. The assay was immunoSEQ multiplex PCR, and TCRdb's table has in-frame clones only and misses some. The profile shows 150,000 or so clones, approximately 80% of them singletons. The sequencing input was PBMCs or T cells enriched from blood (not recorded which). These receptors all come from a man between 65 and 85 years old who had been exposed to COVID-19. Both conserved end residues are part of each CDR3. D genes are given only for firm matches. Clone size is shown for a subset of rows, as once, few, many or a class of expanded clone.

CDR3nt: TGTGCCAGCTCACCGATGGACACTAGCAATCAGCCCCAGCATTTT
CDR3aa: CASSPMDTSNQPQHF
d_gene: .
abundance: .
j_gene: TRBJ1-5
v_gene: TRBV18
len: 15

CDR3nt: TGTGCCAGCAGTTCGTACAATGAGCAGTTCTTC
CDR3aa: CASSSYNEQFF
d_gene: .
abundance: .
j_gene: TRBJ2-1
v_gene: TRBV28
len: 11

CDR3nt: TGCGCCAGCAGTGTAACCGAGAGGAATGAGCAGTTCTTC
CDR3aa: CASSVTERNEQFF
d_gene: .
abundance: .
j_gene: TRBJ2-1
v_gene: TRBV10-2
len: 13

CDR3nt: TGTGCCAGCAGTAGAGCGGGAGGGCCTTACGAGCAGTACTTC
CDR3aa: CASSRAGGPYEQYF
d_gene: TRBD2
abundance: .
j_gene: TRBJ2-7
v_gene: TRBV6-5
len: 14

CDR3nt: TGCGCCAGCAGTGAGCTCGGGCCCACTAGGGATGAGCAGTTCTTC
CDR3aa: CASSELGPTRDEQFF
d_gene: .
abundance: .
j_gene: TRBJ2-1
v_gene: TRBV10-2
len: 15

CDR3nt: TGTGCCAGCAGTTTGACAGGGGCCGATCAGCCCCAGCATTTT
CDR3aa: CASSLTGADQPQHF
d_gene: TRBD1
abundance: .
j_gene: TRBJ1-5
v_gene: TRBV6-5
len: 14

CDR3nt: TGTGCCAGTAGTATCGGTGCGGGAGTGGAGTACGAGCAGTACTTC
CDR3aa: CASSIGAGVEYEQYF
d_gene: TRBD2
abundance: .
j_gene: TRBJ2-7
v_gene: TRBV19
len: 15

CDR3nt: TGTGCCAGCAGGCCCGGGACAGTCCTATTTAATGAAAAACTGTTTTTT
CDR3aa: CASRPGTVLFNEKLFF
d_gene: TRBD1
abundance: .
j_gene: TRBJ1-4
v_gene: TRBV2
len: 16

CDR3nt: TGTGCCAGCAGCTCGGGACAGGTGAACTACGAGCAGTACTTC
CDR3aa: CASSSGQVNYEQYF
d_gene: TRBD1
abundance: .
j_gene: TRBJ2-7
v_gene: TRBV5-4
len: 14

CDR3nt: TGTGCCAGCAGTCCCCCTATGCGGTATGGCTACACCTTC
CDR3aa: CASSPPMRYGYTF
d_gene: .
abundance: .
j_gene: TRBJ1-2
v_gene: TRBV28
len: 13

CDR3nt: TGTGCCAGCAGTGAAGTCGGGGGTTCATCCTATAATTCACCCCTCCACTTT
CDR3aa: CASSEVGGSSYNSPLHF
d_gene: .
abundance: few
j_gene: TRBJ1-6
v_gene: TRBV6-1
len: 17

CDR3nt: TGTGCCAGCAAACCCCCGGGGGGACAGGCAGAGACCCAGTACTTC
CDR3aa: CASKPPGGQAETQYF
d_gene: .
abundance: .
j_gene: TRBJ2-5
v_gene: TRBV5-4
len: 15

CDR3nt: TGTGCCAGCAGTTTACCGGTCGGGTCCAAAGCTTTCTTT
CDR3aa: CASSLPVGSKAFF
d_gene: .
abundance: .
j_gene: TRBJ1-1
v_gene: TRBV12-3/TRBV12-4
len: 13

CDR3nt: TGTGCCAGCAGAGTCACAGGGTTCGGTGAAAAACTGTTTTTT
CDR3aa: CASRVTGFGEKLFF
d_gene: .
abundance: .
j_gene: TRBJ1-4
v_gene: TRBV2
len: 14

CDR3nt: TGCGCCAGCAGCCACGCGCCGGGGGGAGCGGGAGGGGAAAATGAGCAGTTCTTC
CDR3aa: CASSHAPGGAGGENEQFF
d_gene: TRBD2
abundance: .
j_gene: TRBJ2-1
v_gene: TRBV4-3
len: 18

CDR3nt: TGTGCCAGCAGCGTAGATCAGGACACTGAAGCTTTCTTT
CDR3aa: CASSVDQDTEAFF
d_gene: .
abundance: .
j_gene: TRBJ1-1
v_gene: TRBV9
len: 13

CDR3nt: TGTGCCATCTCTGCGGGACAGATTTATGGCTACACCTTC
CDR3aa: CAISAGQIYGYTF
d_gene: TRBD1
abundance: .
j_gene: TRBJ1-2
v_gene: TRBV6-5
len: 13

CDR3nt: TGTGCCAGCAGTGACAGGCCGTACGAGCAGTACTTC
CDR3aa: CASSDRPYEQYF
d_gene: .
abundance: .
j_gene: TRBJ2-7
v_gene: TRBV6-2/TRBV6-3
len: 12

CDR3nt: TGCGCCAGCAGCGGGACTGCAGGCACAGATACGCAGTATTTT
CDR3aa: CASSGTAGTDTQYF
d_gene: .
abundance: .
j_gene: TRBJ2-3
v_gene: TRBV5-1
len: 14

CDR3nt: TGTGCCAGCAGTTACCGTGGAGGGAAGCCCAAGGGCTACACCTTC
CDR3aa: CASSYRGGKPKGYTF
d_gene: .
abundance: .
j_gene: TRBJ1-2
v_gene: TRBV6-2/TRBV6-3
len: 15

CDR3nt: .
CDR3aa: CASSSSRQGSSYEQYF
d_gene: .
abundance: .
j_gene: TRBJ2-7
v_gene: TRBV6-2/TRBV6-3
len: 16

CDR3nt: TGTGCCAGCAATACAAACACCGGGGAGCTGTTTTTT
CDR3aa: CASNTNTGELFF
d_gene: .
abundance: .
j_gene: TRBJ2-2
v_gene: TRBV7-8
len: 12

CDR3nt: TGTGCCAGCAGCCAGATACCGGGACAGGGCATCTACGAGCAGTACTTC
CDR3aa: CASSQIPGQGIYEQYF
d_gene: TRBD1
abundance: .
j_gene: TRBJ2-7
v_gene: TRBV3-1/TRBV3-2
len: 16

CDR3nt: TGTGCCAGCAGAGCCCAGGGGCGTCGTGAAGCTTTCTTT
CDR3aa: CASRAQGRREAFF
d_gene: .
abundance: few
j_gene: TRBJ1-1
v_gene: TRBV27
len: 13

CDR3nt: TGTGCCAGCACCGACAGGGGACCTGAAGCTTTCTTT
CDR3aa: CASTDRGPEAFF
d_gene: TRBD1
abundance: .
j_gene: TRBJ1-1
v_gene: TRBV5-6
len: 12

CDR3nt: TGTGCCACTAAGACATCGGTCACTGAAGCTTTCTTT
CDR3aa: CATKTSVTEAFF
d_gene: .
abundance: .
j_gene: TRBJ1-1
v_gene: TRBV19
len: 12

CDR3nt: TGTGCCAGCAGCTTGGGTAGCGGGGGAGAAGCCGGGGAGCTGTTTTTT
CDR3aa: CASSLGSGGEAGELFF
d_gene: TRBD2
abundance: few
j_gene: TRBJ2-2
v_gene: TRBV11-3
len: 16

CDR3nt: TGCGCCAGCAGCTTGAGGACAGCGAACACCGGGGAGCTGTTTTTT
CDR3aa: CASSLRTANTGELFF
d_gene: .
abundance: .
j_gene: TRBJ2-2
v_gene: TRBV5-1
len: 15

CDR3nt: TGTGCCAGCAGCTTCTTAGGGGGGGGACCCTACGAGCAGTACTTC
CDR3aa: CASSFLGGGPYEQYF
d_gene: .
abundance: .
j_gene: TRBJ2-7
v_gene: TRBV7-9
len: 15

CDR3nt: TGTGCCAGCTCACCACTCGACAGGGTCACTGAAGCTTTCTTT
CDR3aa: CASSPLDRVTEAFF
d_gene: TRBD1
abundance: .
j_gene: TRBJ1-1
v_gene: TRBV18
len: 14

CDR3nt: TGCGCCAGCAGCCCGGGACAGGACGGTTTCGGGGAGCTGTTTTTT
CDR3aa: CASSPGQDGFGELFF
d_gene: TRBD1
abundance: .
j_gene: TRBJ2-2
v_gene: TRBV4-3
len: 15

CDR3nt: TGTGCCTGGAGTGTGAACAGGGAAGGAGACACCATATATTTT
CDR3aa: CAWSVNREGDTIYF
d_gene: .
abundance: .
j_gene: TRBJ1-3
v_gene: TRBV30
len: 14

CDR3nt: TGTGCCAGCAGCCTACGGGACTGGCGGGGGTCGGCGCAGTATTTT
CDR3aa: CASSLRDWRGSAQYF
d_gene: TRBD2
abundance: .
j_gene: TRBJ2-3
v_gene: TRBV7-2
len: 15

CDR3nt: TGTGCCAGCAGCCGAACTGCGAGCACTGAAGCTTTCTTT
CDR3aa: CASSRTASTEAFF
d_gene: .
abundance: .
j_gene: TRBJ1-1
v_gene: TRBV12-3/TRBV12-4
len: 13

CDR3nt: TGTGCCAGCAGCCCCCTGTTAGCGGGAGGCAGAATCACCGGGGAGCTGTTTTTT
CDR3aa: CASSPLLAGGRITGELFF
d_gene: TRBD2
abundance: few
j_gene: TRBJ2-2
v_gene: TRBV3-1/TRBV3-2
len: 18

CDR3nt: TGTGCCAGCAGCTTGGGTTCTAGAAACACCGGGGAGCTGTTTTTT
CDR3aa: CASSLGSRNTGELFF
d_gene: .
abundance: .
j_gene: TRBJ2-2
v_gene: TRBV5-5
len: 15

CDR3nt: TGTGCCAGCAGCTTGAGGGGGAGCACCGGGGAGCTGTTTTTT
CDR3aa: CASSLRGSTGELFF
d_gene: .
abundance: .
j_gene: TRBJ2-2
v_gene: TRBV11-2
len: 14

CDR3nt: TGTGCCAGCACCCATGAAGCGGGGGTGAACACCGGGGAGCTGTTTTTT
CDR3aa: CASTHEAGVNTGELFF
d_gene: TRBD2
abundance: .
j_gene: TRBJ2-2
v_gene: TRBV5-4
len: 16

CDR3nt: TGTGCCAGCAGCCGGGACAGCCTATTCACAGATACGCAGTATTTT
CDR3aa: CASSRDSLFTDTQYF
d_gene: TRBD1
abundance: .
j_gene: TRBJ2-3
v_gene: TRBV6-5
len: 15

CDR3nt: TGTGCCACCCAAGGGGCTAGCGCAGAGAATGAGCAGTTCTTC
CDR3aa: CATQGASAENEQFF
d_gene: .
abundance: .
j_gene: TRBJ2-1
v_gene: TRBV24-1
len: 14

CDR3nt: TGTGCCAGCACCAGGGACTATTCTAGCACAGATACGCAGTATTTT
CDR3aa: CASTRDYSSTDTQYF
d_gene: TRBD2
abundance: once
j_gene: TRBJ2-3
v_gene: TRBV2
len: 15

CDR3nt: TGTGCCAGCAGCAAAGGTCCGGCAGGATTTAAAACCTACGAGCAGTACTTC
CDR3aa: CASSKGPAGFKTYEQYF
d_gene: .
abundance: .
j_gene: TRBJ2-7
v_gene: TRBV21-1
len: 17

CDR3nt: TGTGCCAGCAGTGCTTCAGGCAGCCCCTACGAGCAGTACTTC
CDR3aa: CASSASGSPYEQYF
d_gene: .
abundance: .
j_gene: TRBJ2-7
v_gene: TRBV28
len: 14

CDR3nt: TGTGCCAGCAGTGAAGTGGGAATGGGGGGAGCTTTCTTT
CDR3aa: CASSEVGMGGAFF
d_gene: .
abundance: .
j_gene: TRBJ1-1
v_gene: TRBV2
len: 13

CDR3nt: TGTGCCAGCAGTCCCCCCTCCACAGATACGCAGTATTTT
CDR3aa: CASSPPSTDTQYF
d_gene: .
abundance: .
j_gene: TRBJ2-3
v_gene: TRBV28
len: 13

CDR3nt: TGTGCCAGCAGCTTAGATCTAGCGGGGGCAAACATTCAGTACTTC
CDR3aa: CASSLDLAGANIQYF
d_gene: TRBD2
abundance: once
j_gene: TRBJ2-4
v_gene: TRBV11-2
len: 15